Below are 12 T cell receptor beta chains sequenced from a single sample in a study of cytomegalovirus exposure and HLA in healthy donors. PCR employed 60 Vbeta and 13 Jbeta primers. Produced via immunoSEQ multiplex PCR; TCRdb's table is partial and in-frame only. The sample records roughly 150,000 clones, roughly 80% being singletons. The sequenced sample consisted of PBMCs. The receptors were sampled from a woman aged 45-65 years in good health and CMV-seropositive.

V is TRBV6-1 and J is TRBJ2-1; D remains unclear. In germline, CDR1 is MNHNS, CDR2 SASEGT. The CDR3 spans 11 residues. Trimming took 2 bases from V and 12 from J, leaving 8 bases between them. CDR3 amino acids: CASSEPSRQFF. CDR3 in DNA: TGTGCCAGCAGTGAACCTAGTCGGCAGTTCTTC.

The V and J genes are TRBV27 and TRBJ2-3, with 7 bases matching TRBD1. This CDR3 comprises 14 residues. Trimming at V came to 5 bases and at J to 1 base, leaving 3 bases not matched to a gene. Germline loops: CDR1 MNHEY, CDR2 SMNVEV (reference sequence). CDR3 in amino acids: CASSRQGGTDTQYF. The CDR3 bases are TGTGCCAGCAGTCGACAGGGTGGCACAGATACGCAGTATTTT.

This rearrangement joins TRBV29-1 to TRBJ2-7; D is possibly TRBD2 (5 bases). Germline lookup yields CDR1 SQVTM and CDR2 ANQGSEA. There are 13 residues in the CDR3. V was cut by 6 bases and J by 3 bases, with 15 bases left in between. For the CDR3, the DNA is TGCAGCGTGGCGGACTCTCTGTACTACGAGCAGTACTTC. This gives the protein CSVADSLYYEQYF.

The chain has TRBV5-1 and TRBJ1-1, with 8 bases identical to TRBD1. J lost 3 bases, V lost 4 bases, and 5 bases had no gene match. The CDR3 runs to 14 residues. Per germline, CDR1 SGHRS and CDR2 YFSETQ. In nucleotides, the CDR3 is TGCGCCAGCAGCCGGTCAGGGGGCGACACTGAAGCTTTCTTT. It is translated as CASSRSGGDTEAFF.

The gene calls are TRBV30 and TRBJ1-5, with TRBD1 as a possible D gene (6 bases). V lost 0 bases to trimming and J lost 7 bases, with 10 bases between them. The germline V gene encodes CDR1 GTSNPN and CDR2 SVGIG (reference sequence). This CDR3 spans 13 amino acids. The CDR3 nucleotides are TGTGCCTGGAGTGTAGGGGGGGAACAGCCCCAGCATTTT. It is translated as CAWSVGGEQPQHF. The whole variable domain, remainder taken from reference TRBV30 and TRBJ1-5, is SQTIHQWPATLVQPVGSPLSLECTVEGTSNPNLYWYRQAAGRGLQLLFYSVGIGQISSEVPQNLSASRPQDRQFILSSKKLLLSDSGFYLCAWSVGGEQPQHFGDGTRLSIL.

The chain links TRBV10-1 to TRBJ2-1; TRBD1 aligns across 7 bases. From germline, CDR1 is WNHNN and CDR2 SYGVQD (reference sequence). V shed 2 bases and J 8 bases; nucleotides not matched to a gene: 6. The CDR3 consists of 14 residues. The CDR3 coding sequence is TGCGCCAGCAGTGAGGGGGACAGTGGGTATGAGCAGTTCTTC. Translation gives CASSEGDSGYEQFF.

V and J are TRBV18 and TRBJ2-1; TRBD2 agrees at 9 bases. CDR1 is KGHSH and CDR2 is LQKENI in the germline V gene. This CDR3 has 16 residues. V lost 6 bases to trimming and J lost 4 bases; unmatched junction nucleotides: 10. CDR3 sequence reads: CASSLTGTSSYNEQFF. CDR3 in DNA: TGTGCCAGCTCCCTTACCGGGACTAGCTCTTACAATGAGCAGTTCTTC.

V and J are TRBV6-1 and TRBJ2-3; 8 bases agree with TRBD2. Germline CDR1 reads MNHNS; CDR2 reads SASEGT. V shed 2 bases, J shed 3 bases, and the junction held 4 bases outside the gene matches. This CDR3 has 15 residues. CDR3 coding DNA: TGTGCCAGCAGTGAATCGGGCGGGGGGACAGATACGCAGTATTTT. It yields the protein CASSESGGGTDTQYF.

This chain joins TRBV27 and TRBJ1-2; 8 nucleotides align to TRBD1. V lost 4 bases, J lost 7 bases, and 8 bases stayed unmatched. Germline V lookup: CDR1 MNHEY, CDR2 SMNVEV (reference sequence). The length of the CDR3 is 14 residues. CDR3 region: CASSWDRKQTGYTF. CDR3 DNA sequence: TGTGCCAGCAGTTGGGACAGGAAACAAACTGGCTACACCTTC.

This clone was seen a few times. V usage is TRBV5-6 and J usage is TRBJ2-7, with 8 nucleotides matching TRBD1. Germline trimming cut 5 bases from V and 2 bases from J; bases unmatched to any gene: 9. The germline gives CDR1 SGHDT, CDR2 YYEEEE. The CDR3 sequence is 15 residues long. The CDR3 sequence: CASRTMTGATYEQYF. The CDR3 DNA follows: TGTGCCAGCAGGACCATGACAGGGGCGACCTACGAGCAGTACTTC.

J is TRBJ1-6 and V is TRBV9; D gene unclear. This CDR3 spans 14 amino acids. V was cut by 2 bases and J by 5 bases, with 8 bases left in between. Germline V gene data show CDR1 as SGDLS and CDR2 as YYNGEE. Here the CDR3 DNA reads TGTGCCAGCAGCGTTGAACAGCATAATTCACCCCTCCACTTT. Protein sequence: CASSVEQHNSPLHF.

This chain joins TRBV30 and TRBJ1-2; 8 bases align to TRBD1. This CDR3 contains 15 residues. V gave up 3 bases and J gave up 0 bases; unmatched junction bases: 6. Germline V CDR1 and CDR2: GTSNPN, SVGIG (reference sequence). In DNA form, the CDR3 reads TGTGCCTGGAGAAACAGGGGGGCGGCTAACTATGGCTACACCTTC. It specifies CAWRNRGAANYGYTF.